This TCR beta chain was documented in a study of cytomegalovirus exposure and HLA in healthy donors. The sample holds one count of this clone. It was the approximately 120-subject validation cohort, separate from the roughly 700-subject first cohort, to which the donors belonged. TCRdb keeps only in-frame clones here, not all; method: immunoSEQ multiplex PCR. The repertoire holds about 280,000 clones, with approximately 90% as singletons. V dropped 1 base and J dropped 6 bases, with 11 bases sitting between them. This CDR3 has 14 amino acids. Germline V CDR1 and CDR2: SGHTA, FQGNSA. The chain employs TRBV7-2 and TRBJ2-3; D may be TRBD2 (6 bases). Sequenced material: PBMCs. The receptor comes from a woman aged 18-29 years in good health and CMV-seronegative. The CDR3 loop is CASSLVGGADTQYF. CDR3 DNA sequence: TGTGCCAGCAGCTTAGTCGGGGGAGCGGATACGCAGTATTTT.